The rows below give T cell receptor beta chains drawn from one sample of a study of cytomegalovirus exposure and HLA in healthy donors. Produced via immunoSEQ multiplex PCR; TCRdb's table is partial and in-frame only. In the table there are under 150,000 clones, around 78% of which are singletons. Sequencing was performed on PBMCs. The receptors here all came from a woman aged 40 to 55 in good health and CMV-seronegative. CDR3s leave out the opening cysteine and the closing phenylalanine or tryptophan.

v_gene	j_gene	CDR3aa
TRBV19	TRBJ1-2	ASRQGHGYT
TRBV6-1	TRBJ1-1	ASREVSSLAEAF
TRBV6-5	TRBJ2-5	ASSYSGQGRGETQY
TRBV18	TRBJ2-1	ASSPPQGTRYNEQF
TRBV19	TRBJ2-1	ASSPAGEGYNEQF
TRBV28	TRBJ1-6	ASIREYNSPLH
TRBV7-6	TRBJ2-5	ASSLGLAVQETQY
TRBV5-6	TRBJ2-1	ASSSGGLTRFEQF
TRBV11-1	TRBJ2-5	ASSWGLAGGEETQY
TRBV9	TRBJ2-7	ASSVDKGQGIHEQY
TRBV5-6	TRBJ2-7	ASSLFSQGASYEQY
TRBV29-1	TRBJ2-1	SVVGWSSGTYNEQF
TRBV30	TRBJ2-5	AWSSGGLQETQY
TRBV15	TRBJ1-5	ATSSTRQANQPQH
TRBV6-5	TRBJ1-5	ASSYDRTSNQPQH
TRBV2	TRBJ1-5	ASSYDSNSNQPQH
TRBV5-1	TRBJ2-7	ASSLDGGVVAIH
TRBV29-1	TRBJ1-2	SGQGAGGYT
TRBV30	TRBJ2-7	AWSGGTGFYEQY
TRBV4-1	TRBJ1-2	ASSQDGQARGYGYT
TRBV18	TRBJ1-5	ASSLGGDNQSQH
TRBV7-8	TRBJ2-1	ASSLRTLEGHEQF
TRBV18	TRBJ2-7	ASSPPGESGYEQY
TRBV5-1	TRBJ1-1	ASSLQGWDTEAF
TRBV6-1	TRBJ2-6	ASSEYSGANVLT
TRBV9	.	ASSVAGGPYEQY
TRBV27	TRBJ2-1	ASSLFGVVSHQSPFFNEQF
TRBV11-2	TRBJ2-7	ASSLGSVGAGDLSYEQY
TRBV6-1	TRBJ2-3	ASSEVAGGLGDTQY
TRBV27	TRBJ1-5	ASSLSRQHSNQPQH
TRBV28	TRBJ2-1	ASSLFTSGNEQF
TRBV5-1	TRBJ1-2	ASSLEGQGSGGYT